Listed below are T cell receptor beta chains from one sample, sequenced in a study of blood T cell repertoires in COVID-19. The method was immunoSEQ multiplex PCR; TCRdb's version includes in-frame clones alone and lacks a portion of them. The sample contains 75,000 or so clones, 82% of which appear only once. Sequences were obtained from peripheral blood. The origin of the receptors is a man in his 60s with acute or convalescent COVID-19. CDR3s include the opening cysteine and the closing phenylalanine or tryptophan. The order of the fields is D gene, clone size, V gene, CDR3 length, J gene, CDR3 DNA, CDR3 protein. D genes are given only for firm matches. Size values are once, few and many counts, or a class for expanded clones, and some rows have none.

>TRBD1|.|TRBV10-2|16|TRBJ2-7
TGCGCCAGCAGCCAAGGACAGGCAAATCCCGTCAACGAGCAGTACTTC
CASSQGQANPVNEQYF
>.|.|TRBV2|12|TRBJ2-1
TGTGCCGGCGGTAGGGGGTACAATGAGCAGTTCTTC
CAGGRGYNEQFF
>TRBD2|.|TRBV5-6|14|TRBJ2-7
TGTGCCAGCTTCAGGGGCGGGAGGGTCTACGAGCAGTACTTC
CASFRGGRVYEQYF
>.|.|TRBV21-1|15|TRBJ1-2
TGTGCCACCCCCCCACCGGGACACACAAACTATGGCTACACCTTC
CATPPPGHTNYGYTF
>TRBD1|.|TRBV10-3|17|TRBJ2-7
TGTGCCATCAGTGAGTCTGTTTTCAGGACAGGGGGCTACGAGCAGTACTTC
CAISESVFRTGGYEQYF
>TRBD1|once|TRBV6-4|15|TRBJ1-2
TGTGCCAGCAGCCCCGCCCCAGGGGGCGATTATGGCTACACCTTC
CASSPAPGGDYGYTF
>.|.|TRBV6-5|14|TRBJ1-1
TGTGCCATCTTAGAACCCACAGTGAACACTGAAGCTTTCTTT
CAILEPTVNTEAFF
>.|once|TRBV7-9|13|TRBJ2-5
TGTGCCAGCAGCTTAGGACAGAAAGAGACCCAGTACTTC
CASSLGQKETQYF
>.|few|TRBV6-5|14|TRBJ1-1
TGTGCCAGCTATGCTTGGCGGCAGGGCTCAAAAGCTTTCTTT
CASYAWRQGSKAFF
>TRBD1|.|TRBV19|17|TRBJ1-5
TGTGCCAGTAGAGGGACAGGCTTTATGAGTAGCAATCAGCCCCAGCATTTT
CASRGTGFMSSNQPQHF
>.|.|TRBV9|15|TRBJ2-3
TGTGCCAGCAGCGTAGGGACTACTGACACAGATACGCAGTATTTT
CASSVGTTDTDTQYF
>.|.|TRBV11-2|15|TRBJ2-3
TGTGCCAGCAGCCCCCCGGGTAGTACAGGGGATACGCAGTATTTT
CASSPPGSTGDTQYF
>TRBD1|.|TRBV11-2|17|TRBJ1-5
TGTGCCAGCAGCTTAGATGGGACAGGGGCCCCAAGGCAGCCCCAGCATTTT
CASSLDGTGAPRQPQHF
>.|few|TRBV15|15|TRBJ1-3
TGTGCCACCAGCAGAGTAGGCGGAGCTGGAAACACCATATATTTT
CATSRVGGAGNTIYF
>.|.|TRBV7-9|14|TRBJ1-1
TGTGCCAGCAGCCCGACAGAGACGAACACTGAAGCTTTCTTT
CASSPTETNTEAFF
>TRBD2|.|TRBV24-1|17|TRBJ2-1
TGTGCCACCAGTGATCGAAGGACTAGCGGGAGCGGCAATGAGCAGTTCTTC
CATSDRRTSGSGNEQFF
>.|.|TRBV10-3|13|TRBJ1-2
TGTGCCATCAGCTTAGACAGGAGCAATGGCTACACCTTC
CAISLDRSNGYTF
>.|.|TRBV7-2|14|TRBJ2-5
TGTGCCAGCAGCTTAGGGGTAGGAGGAGAGACCCAGTACTTC
CASSLGVGGETQYF
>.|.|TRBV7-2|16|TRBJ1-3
TGTGCCAGCAGCAAGGACTCCCAGGGGACTGGAAACACCATATATTTT
CASSKDSQGTGNTIYF
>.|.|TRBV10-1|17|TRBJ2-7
TGCGCCAGCAGCTCTACCCCTGGGGCCCATCTTCCAGGCGAGCAGTACTTC
CASSSTPGAHLPGEQYF
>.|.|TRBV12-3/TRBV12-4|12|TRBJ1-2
TGTGCCAGCAGTTCCCCTCCCCGTGGCTACACCTTC
CASSSPPRGYTF
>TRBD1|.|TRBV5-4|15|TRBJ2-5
TGTGCCAGCAGCCCCGCCGGGGACAGGGGTAAGACCCAGTACTTC
CASSPAGDRGKTQYF
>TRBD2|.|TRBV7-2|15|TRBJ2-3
TGTGCCAGCAGCTTGTCCGGGGGGATAACAGATACGCAGTATTTT
CASSLSGGITDTQYF
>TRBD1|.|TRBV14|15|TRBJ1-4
TGTGCCAGCAGCCGCCGACAGGGGCCGAATGAAAAACTGTTTTTT
CASSRRQGPNEKLFF
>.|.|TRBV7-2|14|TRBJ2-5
TGTGCCAGCAGCCTGCAGGGCCACCAAGAGACCCAGTACTTC
CASSLQGHQETQYF
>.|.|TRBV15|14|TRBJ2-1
TGTGCCACCACCGTGGACTGGGCCTACAATGAGCAGTTCTTC
CATTVDWAYNEQFF
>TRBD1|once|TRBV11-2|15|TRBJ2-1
TGTGCCAGCAGCCGCTTCTTGGACAGGAGCAATGAGCAGTTCTTC
CASSRFLDRSNEQFF
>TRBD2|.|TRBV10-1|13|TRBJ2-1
TGCGCCAGCAGCGAGTATTATCTAGCGGGGCAGTTCTTC
CASSEYYLAGQFF
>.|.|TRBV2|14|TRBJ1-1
TGTGCCAGCAGTGAAGCGCTTCGCGGTTCTGAAGCTTTCTTT
CASSEALRGSEAFF
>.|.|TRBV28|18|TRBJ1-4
TGTGCCAGCAGCCTGACAAGACAGAATTCCCCCGGGAGTGAAAAACTGTTTTTT
CASSLTRQNSPGSEKLFF
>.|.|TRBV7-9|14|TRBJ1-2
TGTGCCAGCAGCTTAGCGGGGGCATTGAATGGCTACACCTTC
CASSLAGALNGYTF
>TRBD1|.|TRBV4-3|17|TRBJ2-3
TGCGCCAGCAGCCAAGGGGAAGGGACAGTTACATGGGATACGCAGTATTTT
CASSQGEGTVTWDTQYF
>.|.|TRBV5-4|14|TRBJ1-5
TGTGCCAGCAGCTTGTGGGGGCAGAATCAGCCCCAGCATTTT
CASSLWGQNQPQHF
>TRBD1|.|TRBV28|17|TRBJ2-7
TGTGCCAGCAGTTTAATCAGGGTGGGGACAGGAGGTAAAGAGCAGTACTTC
CASSLIRVGTGGKEQYF
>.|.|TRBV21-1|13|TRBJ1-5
TGTGCCAGCAGCGGGCAATATCGCCAGCCCCAGCATTTT
CASSGQYRQPQHF
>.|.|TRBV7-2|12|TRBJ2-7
TGTGCCAGCAGCACCTACTCCTACGAGCAGTACTTC
CASSTYSYEQYF
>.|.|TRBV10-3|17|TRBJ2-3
TGTGCCATCAGGAGGGAGGCAGCGGGTTCCCTCACAGATACGCAGTATTTT
CAIRREAAGSLTDTQYF
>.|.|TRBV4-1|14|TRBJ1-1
TGCGCCGCTAAAACGCCCTTCGGGAACACTGAAGCTTTCTTT
CAAKTPFGNTEAFF
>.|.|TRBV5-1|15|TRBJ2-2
TGCGCCAGCAGCTTGGACGCAGGGAGGACCGGGGAGCTGTTTTTT
CASSLDAGRTGELFF
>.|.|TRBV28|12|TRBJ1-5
TGTGCCAGCAGTTTCATAGGAGGGCCCCAGCATTTT
CASSFIGGPQHF
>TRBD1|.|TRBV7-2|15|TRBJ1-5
TGTGCCAGCAGCTTTTCCGGGACAGCATATCAGCCCCAGCATTTT
CASSFSGTAYQPQHF
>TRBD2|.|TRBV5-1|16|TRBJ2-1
TGCGCCAGCAGCAAGGCGGGGGGGGGCGACCTCGGTGAGCAGTTCTTC
CASSKAGGGDLGEQFF
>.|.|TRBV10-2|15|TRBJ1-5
TGCGCCAGCAGACCCGGGACAAGAGGGGATCAGCCCCAGCATTTT
CASRPGTRGDQPQHF
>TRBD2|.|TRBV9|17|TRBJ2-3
TGTGCCAGCAGCGAGCGACTAGCGGGGGTCGGGGCAGATACGCAGTATTTT
CASSERLAGVGADTQYF
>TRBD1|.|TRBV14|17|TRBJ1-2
TGTGCCAGCAGCCAAGAAGGACAGGGGGCGACCTCAAATGGCTACACCTTC
CASSQEGQGATSNGYTF
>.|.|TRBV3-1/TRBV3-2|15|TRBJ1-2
TGTGCCAGCAGCCTCTCCCGGGCAGGGCCTTATGGCTACACCTTC
CASSLSRAGPYGYTF
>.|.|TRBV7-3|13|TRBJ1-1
TGTGCCAGCAGCTTAATGCAGGACACTGAAGCTTTCTTT
CASSLMQDTEAFF
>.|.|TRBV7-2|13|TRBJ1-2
TGTGCCAGCAGCTTAGTACAGGGAAGTGGCTACACCTTC
CASSLVQGSGYTF
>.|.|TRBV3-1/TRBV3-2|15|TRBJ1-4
TGTGCCAGCAGTCCTCCGGGCAGGGCTATTGAAAAACTGTTTTTT
CASSPPGRAIEKLFF
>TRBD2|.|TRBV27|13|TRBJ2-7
TGTGCCAGCAGGTCTAGCGGGATGTACGAGCAGTACTTC
CASRSSGMYEQYF
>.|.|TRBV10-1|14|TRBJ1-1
TGCGCCAGCAGTGAGGGGGGCATGAACACTGAAGCTTTCTTT
CASSEGGMNTEAFF
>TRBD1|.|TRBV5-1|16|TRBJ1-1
TGCGCCAGCACCGGGGGGACAGGCTTACTAGGCACTGAAGCTTTCTTT
CASTGGTGLLGTEAFF
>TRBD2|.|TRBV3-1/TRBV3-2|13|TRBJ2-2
TGTGCCAGCAGGCGGGAGTACACCGGGGAGCTGTTTTTT
CASRREYTGELFF